A selection of T cell receptor beta chains follows, all from one sample in a study of metastatic and nonmetastatic thyroid tumors. From the PCR reads, TCRdb re-called clones with MiXCR. The sample lists about 5,200 clones, around 24% occurring once. Material: adjacent normal tissue. The receptors derive from a female donor with papillary thyroid cancer or a benign thyroid nodule (not recorded which). Some clones in this sample may be carry-over from other donors' samples. Both conserved end residues are trimmed from each CDR3. D genes are given only for firm matches.

CDR3: ASTPSSSGANVLT; J: TRBJ2-6; D: .; V: TRBV28
CDR3: ASSLLGSYNSPLH; J: TRBJ1-6; D: .; V: TRBV6-1
CDR3: ASSLAQGGETQY; J: TRBJ2-5; D: .; V: TRBV7-9
CDR3: ASSLRGHTGELF; J: TRBJ2-2; D: .; V: TRBV7-8
CDR3: SVNRGWSNEQF; J: TRBJ2-1; D: .; V: TRBV29-1
CDR3: ASNEYRGQENIQY; J: TRBJ2-4; D: TRBD1; V: TRBV5-1
CDR3: ASSAQHSNQPQH; J: TRBJ1-5; D: .; V: TRBV6-1
CDR3: ASTPRSGQGRFGANVLT; J: TRBJ2-6; D: .; V: TRBV2
CDR3: ASSLGQGGTYEQY; J: TRBJ2-7; D: TRBD1; V: TRBV7-2
CDR3: SAYTGLTYEQY; J: TRBJ2-7; D: .; V: TRBV20-1
CDR3: SASDVGTSGRAIDEQF; J: TRBJ2-1; D: TRBD2; V: TRBV20-1
CDR3: ASSHTRLAGRTGELF; J: TRBJ2-2; D: TRBD2; V: TRBV3-1
CDR3: SAMEPGGTANTGELF; J: TRBJ2-2; D: TRBD2; V: TRBV20-1
CDR3: ATAQKTSGSPYEQY; J: TRBJ2-7; D: TRBD2; V: TRBV27
CDR3: ASSSTGVVSYGYT; J: TRBJ1-2; D: .; V: TRBV7-2
CDR3: ASRGTGSYGYT; J: TRBJ1-2; D: TRBD1; V: TRBV28